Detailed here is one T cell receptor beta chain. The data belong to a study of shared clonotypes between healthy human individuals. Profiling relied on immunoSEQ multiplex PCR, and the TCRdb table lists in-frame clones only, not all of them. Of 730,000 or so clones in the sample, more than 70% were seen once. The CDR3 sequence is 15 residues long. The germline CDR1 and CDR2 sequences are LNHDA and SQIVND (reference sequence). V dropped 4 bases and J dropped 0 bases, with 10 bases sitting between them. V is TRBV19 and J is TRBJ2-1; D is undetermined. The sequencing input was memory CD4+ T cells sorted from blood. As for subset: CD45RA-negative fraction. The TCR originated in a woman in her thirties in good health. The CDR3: CASSTTTYSYNEQFF. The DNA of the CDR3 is TGTGCCAGTAGTACCACGACCTACTCCTACAATGAGCAGTTCTTC.